What follows are 31 T cell receptor beta chains derived from one specimen sequenced in a study of CD8+ T cells in alopecia areata (dated by TCRdb to between 2017 and 2018). Library preparation was by the immunoSEQ multiplex PCR assay. RNA was extracted from all samples and reverse transcribed into cDNA, which served as template for TCR sequencing. The table comes from immuneACCESS by way of TCRdb, which keeps in-frame sequences with V and J called. Part of the clones is missing from these tables; in studies checked, under half for an unresolved V gene and the rest for unknown reasons. The sample yields over 95,000 clones; 41% were counted once. The biggest ten clones account for approximately 1.2% of the sample. The sequenced sample consisted of CD4+ T cells sorted from blood. Receptors were obtained from a human donor with alopecia areata.

The chain couples TRBV29-1 to TRBJ2-2, with 9 positions matching TRBD2. The V and J ends lost 5 bases and 4 bases, in that order; junction bases with no gene match: 5. The CDR3 extends over 14 amino acids. Germline CDR1 reads SQVTM; CDR2 reads ANQGSEA. The CDR3 coding sequence is TGCAGCGTTCAGCGGGAGGTCAGCACCGGGGAGCTGTTTTTT. It yields the protein CSVQREVSTGELFF.

The chain couples TRBV9 to TRBJ2-4, with D perhaps being TRBD1 or TRBD2 (6 bases each). Trimming removed 0 bases at V and 7 bases at J, with 17 bases between. The CDR3 consists of 16 residues. Germline loops: CDR1 SGDLS, CDR2 YYNGEE. The CDR3 spells CASSVAVGGLINIQYF. CDR3 bases: TGTGCCAGCAGCGTAGCCGTGGGGGGCTTGATTAACATTCAGTACTTC.

The chain recombines TRBV27 with TRBJ1-2; D call uncertain. The germline V and J ends were trimmed by 7 bases and 8 bases, with 17 bases remaining between them. The CDR3 contains 13 residues. CDR1 MNHEY and CDR2 SMNVEV come from the germline V gene (reference sequence). The DNA of the CDR3 is TGTGCCAGCAAAAGGCGAGGATCTGAAGGCTACACCTTC. This translates into CASKRRGSEGYTF.

Of note for this clone: One end of the junction varies from germline; a read error may be responsible. V and J are TRBV4-1 and TRBJ2-7; 13 bases fit TRBD2. Germline V CDR1 and CDR2: MGHRA, YSYEKL. CDR3 size: 18 residues. This CDR3 reads CASSQGLAGGSSSHEQYF. The CDR3, as DNA: TGCGCCAGCAGCCAAGGACTAGCGGGGGGATCAAGCTCCCACGAGCAGTACTTC.

This clone showed up just a few times. This chain joins TRBV28 and TRBJ2-7, with TRBD2 identical over 16 bases. Germline V gene sequence: CDR1 MDHEN, CDR2 SYDVKM. The V segment lost 5 bases and the J segment 0 bases; nucleotides outside the gene matches: 7. The CDR3 is 18 residues long. The CDR3 coding sequence is TGTGCCAGCAGTGGGACTAGCGGGAGGGCCCGGAGCTCCTACGAGCAGTACTTC. It yields the protein CASSGTSGRARSSYEQYF.

The V gene is TRBV4-2, the J gene TRBJ2-2; TRBD1 might be the D (5 bases). The germline CDR1 and CDR2 sequences are LGHNA and YNFKEQ. V was trimmed by 0 bases and J by 1 base, leaving 15 bases between them. The CDR3 loop spans 18 amino acids. CDR3 sequence (DNA): TGTGCCAGCAGCCAAGAGCTCTTTGGGGCCCGGAACACCGGGGAGCTGTTTTTT. Its translation is CASSQELFGARNTGELFF.

This clone was observed a few times. This rearrangement joins TRBV2 to TRBJ2-2; D may match TRBD1 or TRBD2 (5 bases each). From germline, CDR1 is SNHLY and CDR2 FYNNEI. Between the trimmed V and J ends, which lost 8 bases and 5 bases, there was a span of 9 bases. The CDR3 runs to 12 residues. Here the CDR3 DNA reads TGTGCCAGCGGGGGTGGAACCGGGGAGCTGTTTTTT. Its translation: CASGGGTGELFF.

This clone was detected a few times. As DNA, the CDR3 is TGTGCCAGCAGCCCGTACAGGGGGGGGATTGAAGCTTTCTTT. Translated: CASSPYRGGIEAFF. The chain carries TRBV7-2 and TRBJ1-1, with TRBD1 matching 8 bases. CDR1 is SGHTA and CDR2 is FQGNSA in the germline V gene. J was trimmed by 7 bases and V by 5 bases; bases with no gene match: 9. The CDR3 sequence is 14 residues long. The full variable domain, completed using reference TRBV7-2 and TRBJ1-1, is GAGVSQSPSNKVTEKGKDVELRCDPISGHTALYWYRQSLGQGLEFLIYFQGNSAPDKSGLPSDRFSAERTGGSVSTLTIQRTQQEDSAVYLCASSPYRGGIEAFFGQGTRLTVV.

This clone appeared a few times. The chain is built from TRBV29-1 and TRBJ2-1, with 7 bases identical to TRBD1. Germline CDR1 SQVTM, CDR2 ANQGSEA. V gave up 7 bases and J gave up 7 bases; unmatched junction bases: 10. CDR3 size: 13 residues. CDR3 bases: TGCAGCGAATCAAGGACAGGTAAAAATGAGCAGTTCTTC. This sequence encodes CSESRTGKNEQFF.

The chain recombines TRBV30 with TRBJ1-1; D gene unclear. The CDR3 extends over 12 amino acids. The germline V gene encodes CDR1 GTSNPN and CDR2 SVGIG (reference sequence). Trimming stripped 5 bases from V and 0 bases from J, with 7 bases between. This CDR3 is CAWQSLNTEAFF. The DNA of the CDR3 is TGTGCCTGGCAATCATTGAACACTGAAGCTTTCTTT.

The rearrangement uses TRBV28 and TRBJ2-7, with 10 bases aligning to TRBD2. The CDR3 length is 19 residues. CDR1 and CDR2 from the germline V gene are MDHEN and SYDVKM. Losses at the gene ends were 6 bases for V and 6 bases for J; bases not matched to a gene: 23. The CDR3 sequence is CASSTIIPPLSGGAPEQYF. In DNA form, the CDR3 reads TGTGCCAGCAGCACAATAATCCCCCCCTTAAGCGGGGGGGCCCCCGAGCAGTACTTC.

The gene calls are TRBV6-6 and TRBJ1-2; TRBD1 matches at 7 bases. The J segment lost 2 bases and the V segment lost 7 bases, leaving 7 bases of the junction unmatched. The CDR3 is 14 residues long. Germline V gene sequence: CDR1 MNHNY, CDR2 SVGAGI (reference sequence). CDR3 amino acids: CASTDDRENYGYTF. The CDR3 DNA reads as TGTGCCAGCACCGACGACAGGGAGAACTATGGCTACACCTTC.

V is TRBV5-4 and J is TRBJ2-7, with 9 bases aligning to TRBD2. The J segment lost 1 base and the V segment lost 0 bases, leaving 2 bases of the junction unmatched. CDR1 and CDR2 (germline): SGHNT, YYREEE (reference sequence). The CDR3 runs 15 residues. CDR3 coding DNA: TGTGCCAGCAGCTTGGAACTAGCGGGTTCCTACGAGCAGTACTTC. Protein: CASSLELAGSYEQYF.

The chain couples TRBV30 to TRBJ2-4, with a weak D call TRBD1 (5 bases). V was clipped by 3 bases and J by 0 bases, with 15 bases between them. Germline V gene data show CDR1 as GTSNPN and CDR2 as SVGIG (reference sequence). The CDR3 is 16 amino acids. The CDR3: CAWSKKGRVAKNIQYF. The DNA of the CDR3 is TGTGCCTGGAGCAAAAAGGGCAGGGTAGCCAAAAACATTCAGTACTTC.

The gene calls are TRBV5-4 and TRBJ2-1; maybe TRBD1 (6 bases). Trimming stripped 0 bases from V and 8 bases from J, with 12 bases between. This CDR3 spans 14 amino acids. Per the germline V gene, CDR1 is SGHNT and CDR2 is YYREEE (reference sequence). The DNA of the CDR3 is TGTGCCAGCAGCTTGGGGGACACCTGGGATGAGCAGTTCTTC. Translation gives CASSLGDTWDEQFF.

The rearrangement uses TRBV6-5 and TRBJ2-1, with 8 bases matching TRBD1. V shed 0 bases and J 11 bases; nucleotides not matched to a gene: 12. CDR1 is MNHEY, CDR2 SVGAGI, per germline. There are 16 residues in the CDR3. CDR3 sequence reads: CASSYSPQGAQTKQFF. CDR3 DNA: TGTGCCAGCAGTTACTCACCCCAGGGGGCGCAGACAAAGCAGTTCTTC.

This chain connects TRBV5-4 to TRBJ1-3; D remains ambiguous. The CDR3 length is 16 residues. Germline CDR1 reads SGHNT; CDR2 reads YYREEE (reference sequence). V lost 0 bases and J lost 0, with 10 bases in between. The CDR3 nucleotides read TGTGCCAGCAGCTTGGCAGGACGGACCTCTGGAAACACCATATATTTT. This codes for CASSLAGRTSGNTIYF.

The chain has TRBV6-5 and TRBJ2-7; D gene unclear. Germline lookup yields CDR1 MNHEY and CDR2 SVGAGI. V was cut by 6 bases and J by 4 bases, with 7 bases left in between. The CDR3 length is 11 residues. The CDR3: CASSLGYEQYF. CDR3 nucleotide sequence: TGTGCCAGCAGCCTCGGGTACGAGCAGTACTTC.

The table lists this clone with a count of one. This rearrangement joins TRBV9 to TRBJ2-5; 7 bases are a match to TRBD1. After removal of 3 bases from V and 5 bases from J, the junction contained 7 bases not matched to a gene. Germline V gives CDR1 SGDLS, CDR2 YYNGEE. This CDR3 spans 14 amino acids. CDR3 residues: CASSGRQGRETQYF. CDR3 sequence (DNA): TGTGCCAGCAGCGGACGACAGGGTCGGGAGACCCAGTACTTC.

The V and J genes are TRBV5-1 and TRBJ2-2; weak D call: TRBD1 (6 bases). Per the germline V gene, CDR1 is SGHRS and CDR2 is YFSETQ. The CDR3 is 14 amino acids. V dropped 4 bases and J dropped 4 bases, with 11 bases sitting between them. The CDR3 sequence: CASSHGQSTGELFF. CDR3 in DNA: TGCGCCAGCAGCCACGGACAGTCCACCGGGGAGCTGTTTTTT.

The chain combines TRBV28 with TRBJ2-1; perhaps TRBD1 as D (5 bases). Germline CDR1 is MDHEN and CDR2 is SYDVKM. V was shortened by 8 bases and J by 3 bases, with 11 bases between the two germline ends. The CDR3 is 13 amino acids. Here the CDR3 reads CASRRVGYNEQFF. CDR3 in DNA: TGTGCCAGCCGCAGGGTAGGCTACAATGAGCAGTTCTTC.

This clone was detected a few times. This chain connects TRBV5-1 to TRBJ1-1; TRBD1 agrees at 7 bases. Trimming removed 2 bases from V and 4 bases from J; junction bases left unmatched: 5. Per germline, CDR1 SGHRS and CDR2 YFSETQ. The CDR3 spans 14 residues. The DNA of the CDR3 is TGCGCCAGCAGCTTACAGACAGGGAGCACTGAAGCTTTCTTT. Its translation is CASSLQTGSTEAFF.

V usage is TRBV6-5 and J usage is TRBJ2-7; D gene unclear. Per the germline V gene, CDR1 is MNHEY and CDR2 is SVGAGI. Trimming left V 2 bases short and J 0 bases short, with 11 bases between. The CDR3 extends over 15 amino acids. The CDR3 sequence: CASSYERLSSYEQYF. CDR3 DNA: TGTGCCAGCAGTTACGAGCGTTTGAGCTCCTACGAGCAGTACTTC.

This chain links TRBV2 with TRBJ2-3; TRBD2 aligns across 10 bases. CDR1 SNHLY and CDR2 FYNNEI come from the germline V gene. CDR3 length: 19 amino acids. With V trimmed by 7 bases and J by 2 bases, 18 bases remained unmatched. This CDR3 is CASTGQGQRGGAYTDTQYF. CDR3 DNA: TGTGCCAGCACCGGACAGGGCCAGCGGGGGGGCGCCTACACAGATACGCAGTATTTT.

The rearrangement uses TRBV11-2 and TRBJ2-3, with D perhaps assigned TRBD1 or TRBD2 (5 bases each). Trimming took off 5 bases at V and 3 bases at J, with 12 bases between the two ends. The germline V gene has CDR1 SGHAT and CDR2 FQNNGV. The CDR3 sequence is 14 residues long. The CDR3 loop reads CASSPRGTTDTQYF. Here the CDR3 DNA reads TGTGCCAGCAGCCCCCGGGGCACTACAGATACGCAGTATTTT.

The rearrangement links TRBV19 to TRBJ2-6; 9 nucleotides agree with TRBD1. Germline V gene data show CDR1 as LNHDA and CDR2 as SQIVND (reference sequence). There are 16 residues in the CDR3. With V trimmed by 7 bases and J by 4 bases, 8 bases remained unmatched. In DNA, the CDR3 is TGTGCCAGTACCGGGACAGGGCAACTGGGGGCCAACGTCCTGACTTTC. Protein product: CASTGTGQLGANVLTF.

The rearrangement links TRBV11-2 to TRBJ2-1; 9 nucleotides line up with TRBD1. CDR1 and CDR2 (germline): SGHAT, FQNNGV. V dropped 6 bases and J dropped 3; count of bases not matched to a gene: 15. The CDR3 is made up of 18 amino acids. As DNA, the CDR3 is TGTGCCAGCAGTAGGGGACAGGGCGATTGGGGTAACTACAATGAGCAGTTCTTC. It is translated as CASSRGQGDWGNYNEQFF.

The chain has TRBV29-1 and TRBJ2-1; 8 nucleotides line up with TRBD1. Germline CDR1 and CDR2: SQVTM and ANQGSEA. V lost 5 bases and J lost 0; bases outside the gene matches: 6. This CDR3 is 15 amino acids long. This chain's CDR3 is CSVQKTGGSYNEQFF. In DNA, the CDR3 is TGCAGCGTTCAGAAAACAGGGGGCTCCTACAATGAGCAGTTCTTC.

The rearrangement uses TRBV2 and TRBJ2-2; D uncertain. The CDR3 sequence is 15 residues long. The V gene lost 2 bases and the J gene lost 6 bases, with 13 bases spanning the gap. Germline values: CDR1 SNHLY, CDR2 FYNNEI. The chain's CDR3 is CASSENSVQSGELFF. The CDR3 nucleotides read TGTGCCAGCAGTGAAAATTCTGTCCAATCCGGGGAGCTGTTTTTT.

The CDR3 bases are TGTGCCAGCAGTTACTCAGGAGCTAGCAATCAGCCCCAGCATTTT. Amino acid sequence: CASSYSGASNQPQHF. The chain combines TRBV6-5 with TRBJ1-5; no firm D call. From germline, CDR1 is MNHEY and CDR2 SVGAGI. The CDR3 consists of 15 residues. Trimming stripped 0 bases from V and 0 bases from J, with 6 bases between.

The rearrangement joins TRBV28 to TRBJ2-7; D may be TRBD1 (6 bases). Germline V gene data show CDR1 as MDHEN and CDR2 as SYDVKM. This CDR3 spans 15 amino acids. Trimming removed 5 bases at V and 9 bases at J, with 23 bases between. CDR3 region: CASSPISGRGVGQYF. Written as DNA, the CDR3 is TGTGCCAGCAGTCCAATCTCCGGCAGGGGAGTTGGGCAGTACTTC.